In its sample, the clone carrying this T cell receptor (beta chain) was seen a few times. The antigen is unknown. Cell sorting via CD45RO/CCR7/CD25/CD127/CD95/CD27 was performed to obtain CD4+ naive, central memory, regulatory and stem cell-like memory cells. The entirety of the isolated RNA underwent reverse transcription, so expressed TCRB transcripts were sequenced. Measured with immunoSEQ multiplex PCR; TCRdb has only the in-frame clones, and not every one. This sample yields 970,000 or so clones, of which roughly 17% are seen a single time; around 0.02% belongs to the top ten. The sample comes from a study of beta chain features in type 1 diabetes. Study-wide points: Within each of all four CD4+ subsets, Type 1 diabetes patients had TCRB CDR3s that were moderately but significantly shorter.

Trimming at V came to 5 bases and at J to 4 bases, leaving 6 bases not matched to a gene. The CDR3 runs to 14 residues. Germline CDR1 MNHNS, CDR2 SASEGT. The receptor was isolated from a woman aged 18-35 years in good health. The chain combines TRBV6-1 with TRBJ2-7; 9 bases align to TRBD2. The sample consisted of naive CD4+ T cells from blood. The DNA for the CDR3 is TGTGCCAGCAGTACAGCGGGGGGTGGGTACGAGCAGTACTTC. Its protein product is CASSTAGGGYEQYF.